This record covers a single T cell receptor beta chain. The antigen remains unidentified. This entry is derived from a study of T-cell reconstitution after alpha-beta-depleted transplantation in children. Notes on the study in general: TCRbeta diversity was high at day 60 in some patients (a result of surviving recipient T cells and thymic progenitors). After transplant, at about two months, alpha-beta T cells were reportedly derived from several hundred expanded graft clones. T-cell numbers and diversity, one year after transplant, stemmed largely from T cells that were newly produced.

Construction of the TCRbeta library involved unique molecular identifiers. TCRdb ran MiXCR on the PCR reads and lists one entry per CDR3 protein. The table lists 610,000 or so distinct CDR3 sequences, approximately 30% of them singletons. V shed 3 bases and J shed 5 bases, with 15 bases lying between them. The CDR3 covers 15 residues. Germline V gives CDR1 SGHRS, CDR2 YFSETQ. Sequences were derived from PBMCs, sampled before TCRalphabeta/CD19-depleted stem cell transplant. This TCR derives from a boy younger than two with Wiskott-Aldrich syndrome, due to receive a stem cell transplant. The rearrangement links TRBV5-1 to TRBJ2-1; perhaps TRBD2 as D (5 bases). CDR3 coding DNA: TGCGCCAGCAGCTCCGGGGTACTACGAAACAATGAGCAGTTCTTC. This sequence encodes CASSSGVLRNNEQFF.